This T cell receptor beta chain comes out of a study of T cell responses to AZD1222 COVID-19 vaccine. Whole-study results and caveats: Targeting of unmutated variant regions was reportedly seen in nearly half of spike-specific TCRs. Two AZD1222 doses significantly raised spike-specific TCR breadth and depth over controls. The study sampled repertoires only after the peak T cell response. Donors were largely white British and mainly female; clonal diversity was possibly underestimated.

TCRdb keeps only in-frame clones here, not all; method: immunoSEQ multiplex PCR. The data contain roughly 87,000 clones, 89% of them seen just once; the ten biggest clones take up 5.5%. V dropped 2 bases and J dropped 6 bases, with 10 bases sitting between them. The CDR3 totals 14 residues. CDR1 is MRHNA and CDR2 is SNTAGT in the germline V gene. As regards this clone: Its matching antigen is unknown.

The chain combines TRBV6-4 with TRBJ2-2; D is undetermined. This receptor was identified in an adult who received the AZD1222 COVID-19 vaccine. Sequencing used peripheral blood, obtained 28 days after the second AZD1222 dose. The CDR3 spells CASSDVAGAGELFF. In DNA form, the CDR3 reads TGTGCCAGCAGTGACGTAGCAGGAGCCGGGGAGCTGTTTTTT.